This T cell receptor (beta chain) was sequenced during a study of blood T cell repertoires in COVID-19. Germline V gene lookup returns CDR1 MNHEY and CDR2 SVGAGI. The CDR3 covers 12 residues. The ends were cut back, 10 bases at V and 4 bases at J, with 12 bases in the middle. The assay was immunoSEQ multiplex PCR, and TCRdb's table has in-frame clones only and misses some. The table includes roughly 200,000 clones, about 85% detected once. This TCR was recovered from a woman aged 25 to 39 who had recovered from COVID-19. The chain couples TRBV6-5 to TRBJ2-3; possible D gene TRBD2, 5 bases. Sequences were obtained from PBMCs or T cells enriched from blood (not recorded which). In DNA form, the CDR3 reads TGTGCCACTCGTCCCGGGGCAGATACGCAGTATTTT. Encoded protein: CATRPGADTQYF.